The present entry profiles one T cell receptor beta chain with its context. This clonotype has only a few counts. No antigen is known for it. No clone much larger than this one lies a single base away; base qualities are absent. The CDR3 spans 13 residues, from the cysteine through the phenylalanine. Here the CDR3 DNA is all that survives: 39 bases in frame from base 1. In the germline V gene (reference sequence), CDR1 corresponds to SEHNR and CDR2 to FQNEAQ. V and J are truncated by 7 bases and 0 bases respectively, leaving an intervening sequence of 10 bases. This specimen belongs to a study of spatial heterogeneity in lung cancer (dated 2019 in TCRdb). As for the study more broadly: Beta-chain transcripts were consistently detected in greater numbers than alpha-chain transcripts, which likely reflects a higher abundance of beta-chain transcripts. In the raw uncorrected reads, each unique combination of TCR and UMI appeared more than ten times on average. In non-small cell lung cancer, the study made a quantitative comparison of TCR alpha and beta repertoires among multiple tumor regions, matched nontumor lung and blood. Nonsynonymous mutation counts, determined by whole-exome sequencing of tumor tissue, were related to TCR repertoire features. At surgery, both alpha and beta chains were TCR-sequenced in over 200 tumor regions, approximately 64 matched nontumor lung samples and 56 PBMC samples.

The time point label here, explained by the study, means: sample taken at primary tumor resection. The donors were 65 to 85 patients from the lung TRACERx cohort who had early-stage, untreated non-small cell lung cancer. TCR sequencing used whole RNA extracted from tumor and nontumor lung tissue, or from cryopreserved PBMC samples, without cell sorting. A patient was chosen for TCR sequencing only when enough RNA was available from at least two tumor regions. Library creation used 5' RACE. The instrument given in TCRdb is NextSeq 500. To allow correction of PCR and sequencing errors, the TCR library protocol tagged every TCR cDNA molecule with a unique molecular identifier. Turning to the authors' computational methods: TCR identification, UMI-based error correction and CDR3 extraction were performed with Decombinator tools. Expanded TCRs were defined as those above a frequency of 2 per 1,000, corresponding to the top 1% of the tumor frequency distribution. Renyi diversity was calculated using the R vegan package after each repertoire was subsampled 100 times to 5,000 TCRs. CDR3 similarity networks were constructed using string-kernel similarity of amino acid triplets, with links drawn between CDR3s whose pairwise similarity was above 0.82. Starting from the raw public reads, TCRdb applied fastp trimming at Q25, assembled clones with MiXCR and retained in-frame beta chains. Rows with one shared CDR3 protein collapse into an entry with the most common genes and DNA. The V and J calls follow TCRdb's processing rather than the paper's. Counted in this sample were about 78,000 distinct CDR3 sequences; around 7.3% of them appeared once. About 7% of the sample is in the top ten clones.

The full study reports these points: Additional single-cell paired TCR alpha and beta sequencing was considered necessary to confirm, at a functional level, the hypothesis that regional TCRs recognize regional mutations. Ubiquitous expanded tumor TCRs were detected in blood more often at tumor resection than at routine follow-up.

The rearranged segments are TRBV7-9 and TRBJ2-7; no D gene can be assigned with confidence. Here the sequenced sample was PBMCs, taken at surgery. The source of this sequence is a male donor with early-stage non-small cell lung cancer. The nucleotide sequence reads as follows: TGTGCCAGCACCAGTCCGAGCTCCTACGAGCAGTACTTC. This yields the protein CASTSPSSYEQYF.